The 24 T cell receptor beta chains below come from one sample, sequenced in a study of beta chain features in type 1 diabetes. Expressed TCRB transcripts were sequenced, since all the RNA that had been isolated was reverse transcribed. Profiled with immunoSEQ multiplex PCR; TCRdb holds only in-frame clones, not every one. The table lists about 370,000 clones, about 16% of them singletons. Sequenced sample: naive CD4+ T cells from blood. These receptors all come from a woman younger than 35 in good health.

The chain carries TRBV4-3 and TRBJ1-5, with 9 bases identical to TRBD1. Germline CDR1 LGHNA, CDR2 YSLEER. The V gene end was trimmed by 5 bases and the J gene end by 0 bases; junction bases not matched to a gene: 8. There are 17 residues in the CDR3. The DNA of the CDR3 is TGCGCCAGCAGCTGGGACAGGGCCCCCCTTAGCAATCAGCCCCAGCATTTT. Translation gives CASSWDRAPLSNQPQHF.

The rearrangement joins TRBV4-3 to TRBJ2-7; D is unclear. The CDR3 is 15 residues long. The germline V gene has CDR1 LGHNA and CDR2 YSLEER. Deletions cut 2 bases from V and 3 bases from J, with 14 bases between. Here the CDR3 DNA reads TGCGCCAGCAGCCAACTAGAGGCTCTTAGCTACGAGCAGTACTTC. Its translation: CASSQLEALSYEQYF.

This clone was seen only a few times. The same CDR3 arises from other DNA sequences in this sample as well. CDR3 residues: CASSPGQGNTEAFF. DNA for the CDR3: TGCGCCAGCAGCCCCGGACAGGGGAACACTGAAGCTTTCTTT. The chain links TRBV5-1 to TRBJ1-1; TRBD1 agrees at 8 bases. The CDR3 extends over 14 amino acids. J was trimmed by 1 base and V by 4 bases; bases with no gene match: 3. Germline CDR1 reads SGHRS; CDR2 reads YFSETQ.

This clone appeared a few times. The CDR3, as DNA: TGCGCCAGCAGCCAAGGCTTTACGGGAAATCAGCCCCAGCATTTT. Its protein product is CASSQGFTGNQPQHF. The chain couples TRBV4-3 to TRBJ1-5, with D unclear. The V gene lost 1 base and the J gene lost 4 bases, with 11 bases spanning the gap. This CDR3 is 15 amino acids long. CDR1 and CDR2 (germline): LGHNA, YSLEER.

The CDR3 region is CAWSSGTSGRGETQYF. For the CDR3, the DNA is TGTGCCTGGAGTTCGGGGACTAGCGGGAGAGGGGAGACCCAGTACTTC. The chain combines TRBV30 with TRBJ2-5; TRBD2 matches at 14 bases. Germline CDR1 is GTSNPN and CDR2 is SVGIG (reference sequence). V gave up 2 bases and J gave up 5 bases; unmatched junction bases: 7. The CDR3 totals 16 residues.

The chain is built from TRBV18 and TRBJ2-7; D perhaps matches TRBD1 (6 bases). The germline V gene encodes CDR1 KGHSH and CDR2 LQKENI. This CDR3 contains 12 residues. V lost 6 bases, J lost 5 bases, and 11 bases lay in between. The CDR3 reads CASSPDRNEQYF. DNA for the CDR3: TGTGCCAGCTCTCCCGACAGGAACGAGCAGTACTTC.

Details on this clone: Different DNA sequences within this sample yield the same CDR3. The chain joins TRBV5-1 to TRBJ2-1, with D possibly TRBD1 on 5 matching bases. The CDR3 sequence is 14 residues long. V was shortened by 0 bases and J by 2 bases, with 6 bases between the two germline ends. Germline assignment: CDR1 SGHRS and CDR2 YFSETQ. CDR3 in DNA: TGCGCCAGCAGCTTGGGACAGACCTACAATGAGCAGTTCTTC. It is translated as CASSLGQTYNEQFF. The entire variable domain, with the rest obtained from reference TRBV5-1 and TRBJ2-1, is as follows: KAGVTQTPRYLIKTRGQQVTLSCSPISGHRSVSWYQQTPGQGLQFLFEYFSETQRNKGNFPGRFSGRQFSNSRSEMNVSTLELGDSALYLCASSLGQTYNEQFFGPGTRLTVL.

This rearrangement joins TRBV7-9 to TRBJ2-7; D gene unclear. Germline-derived CDR1 and CDR2 are SEHNR and FQNEAQ (reference sequence). The CDR3 loop spans 15 amino acids. V was shortened by 5 bases and J by 2 bases, with 16 bases between the two germline ends. CDR3 DNA: TGTGCCAGCAGCCATAGCACGGAAGGTACCTACGAGCAGTACTTC. Its protein is CASSHSTEGTYEQYF.

V and J are TRBV30 and TRBJ2-5; 10 bases are a match to TRBD1. The V segment lost 2 bases and the J segment 5 bases; nucleotides outside the gene matches: 5. CDR1 and CDR2 (germline): GTSNPN, SVGIG (reference sequence). The CDR3 has 14 residues. The CDR3 DNA reads as TGTGCCTGGAGTTACCCGGGACAGGGGGAGACCCAGTACTTC. Its protein is CAWSYPGQGETQYF.

This clone was seen more than once but under ten times. The chain uses TRBV4-1 and TRBJ2-1; possibly TRBD2 for D (5 bases). The CDR3 loop spans 14 amino acids. Germline V gives CDR1 MGHRA, CDR2 YSYEKL. V gave up 1 base and J gave up 6 bases, with 10 bases separating them. DNA of the CDR3: TGCGCCAGCAGCCAAGTCCCCAGCGGCAATGAGCAGTTCTTC. Translated, it gives CASSQVPSGNEQFF.

V and J are TRBV15 and TRBJ1-5; TRBD1 is a possible D gene (6 bases). Germline V gene sequence: CDR1 LNHNV, CDR2 YYDKDF (reference sequence). This CDR3 has 16 residues. V shed 2 bases and J shed 3 bases, with 14 bases lying between them. The CDR3 spells CATSRFSGAINQPQHF. Here the CDR3 DNA reads TGTGCCACCAGCAGATTCTCAGGGGCCATCAATCAGCCCCAGCATTTT.

The rearrangement links TRBV2 to TRBJ1-2, with D unclear. CDR1 SNHLY and CDR2 FYNNEI come from the germline V gene. CDR3 length: 13 residues. V was trimmed by 2 bases and J by 4 bases, leaving 8 bases between them. The chain's CDR3 is CASSETRFYGYTF. CDR3 nucleotides: TGTGCCAGCAGTGAAACCAGGTTCTATGGCTACACCTTC.

The chain carries TRBV25-1 and TRBJ1-3, with TRBD1 as a possible D gene (6 bases). Germline values: CDR1 MGHDK, CDR2 SYGVNS. Trimming cost V 3 bases and J 0 bases, with 12 bases left between them. This CDR3 spans 16 amino acids. The CDR3 reads CASSDPRGSSGNTIYF. The CDR3 bases are TGTGCCAGCAGTGACCCCAGGGGCAGCTCTGGAAACACCATATATTTT.

This clone showed up just a few times. The chain recombines TRBV30 with TRBJ1-1, with D hard to call. The CDR3 length is 14 residues. Trimming pared 0 bases from V and 3 bases from J, leaving 11 bases between. Germline V gene lookup returns CDR1 GTSNPN and CDR2 SVGIG (reference sequence). This CDR3 is CAWSVRGLDTEAFF. CDR3 in DNA: TGTGCCTGGAGTGTACGAGGGTTGGACACTGAAGCTTTCTTT.

The chain couples TRBV18 to TRBJ1-1; D might be TRBD1 (6 bases). The CDR3 runs 16 residues. V was cut by 2 bases and J by 4 bases, with 17 bases left in between. Germline CDR1 KGHSH, CDR2 LQKENI. CDR3 in amino acids: CASSPFEQGSRTEAFF. The CDR3 DNA reads as TGTGCCAGCTCACCATTCGAACAGGGTTCACGCACTGAAGCTTTCTTT.

This clone was seen a few times. The chain links TRBV7-9 to TRBJ2-3, with 9 bases fitting TRBD2. CDR3 size: 16 residues. With 1 base clipped from V and 3 bases from J, the junction kept 5 bases outside the gene matches. Germline V lookup: CDR1 SEHNR, CDR2 FQNEAQ (reference sequence). The CDR3 DNA sequence: TGTGCCAGCAGCTTAGTGGCTAGCGGGACAACAGATACGCAGTATTTT. Encoded protein: CASSLVASGTTDTQYF.

The J gene is TRBJ2-6, the V gene TRBV7-2, with D possibly being TRBD1 (6 bases). V was clipped by 6 bases and J by 1 base, with 10 bases between them. The CDR3 runs to 15 residues. In germline, CDR1 is SGHTA, CDR2 FQGNSA. DNA for the CDR3: TGTGCCAGCAGTTACAGGGTATCTGGGGCCAACGTCCTGACTTTC. Its protein is CASSYRVSGANVLTF. Full variable domain (missing parts from reference TRBV7-2 and TRBJ2-6): GAGVSQSPSNKVTEKGKDVELRCDPISGHTALYWYRQSLGQGLEFLIYFQGNSAPDKSGLPSDRFSAERTGGSVSTLTIQRTQQEDSAVYLCASSYRVSGANVLTFGAGSRLTVL.

This clone was detected a few times. The gene calls are TRBV4-3 and TRBJ2-5, with D maybe TRBD2 (5 bases). The CDR3 spans 13 residues. Germline-derived CDR1 and CDR2 are LGHNA and YSLEER. Trimming took off 7 bases at V and 5 bases at J, with 14 bases between the two ends. DNA for the CDR3: TGCGCCAGCACTACCGGGGTGACCGAGACCCAGTACTTC. It specifies CASTTGVTETQYF.

This sequence joins TRBV5-4 and TRBJ1-2, with D perhaps TRBD1 (6 bases). The CDR3 spans 13 residues. Trimming pared 1 base from V and 6 bases from J, leaving 10 bases between. Germline CDR1 and CDR2: SGHNT and YYREEE (reference sequence). The CDR3 protein is CASSLSPGDGYTF. In DNA, the CDR3 is TGTGCCAGCAGCTTGTCCCCAGGGGATGGCTACACCTTC. The full variable domain, its missing parts supplied by reference TRBV5-4 and TRBJ1-2, is ETGVTQSPTHLIKTRGQQVTLRCSSQSGHNTVSWYQQALGQGPQFIFQYYREEENGRGNFPPRFSGLQFPNYSSELNVNALELDDSALYLCASSLSPGDGYTFGSGTRLTVV.

The rearrangement joins TRBV28 to TRBJ1-1; 9 nucleotides line up with TRBD1. Looked up from germline, CDR1 is MDHEN and CDR2 is SYDVKM. This CDR3 region has 16 residues. The junction had 14 bases not matched to a gene; V was cut back by 2 bases and J by 10 bases. The CDR3 here is CASSLHRTPGQGTAFF. The DNA for the CDR3 is TGTGCCAGCAGTTTACATAGGACCCCGGGACAGGGAACAGCTTTCTTT. Combining the CDR3 with reference TRBV28 and TRBJ1-1 gives the whole variable domain DVKVTQSSRYLVKRTGEKVFLECVQDMDHENMFWYRQDPGLGLRLIYFSYDVKMKEKGDIPEGYSVSREKKERFSLILESASTNQTSMYLCASSLHRTPGQGTAFFGQGTRLTVV.

This clone was detected a few times. This rearrangement joins TRBV29-1 to TRBJ1-5; TRBD1 might be the D (5 bases). The CDR3 loop spans 14 amino acids. Germline CDR1 SQVTM, CDR2 ANQGSEA. Trimming shortened V by 4 bases and J by 0 bases, and 10 bases separated the two germline ends. Here the CDR3 DNA reads TGCAGCGTTGTGACAGACAATAGCAATCAGCCCCAGCATTTT. Its protein product is CSVVTDNSNQPQHF.

This clone was counted only a few times. V usage is TRBV21-1 and J usage is TRBJ2-2; TRBD1, as called in the table, went unchecked against the DNA. TRBV21-1 is deemed a pseudogene. This CDR3 contains 18 residues. CDR3 sequence reads: CASIPTSWRGLNTGELFF. DNA for the CDR3: TGTGCCAGCATCCCAACGAGCTGGAGGGGGCTGAACACCGGGGAGCTGTTTTTT.

The chain links TRBV5-6 to TRBJ1-2; 7 nucleotides align to TRBD1. The germline V gene encodes CDR1 SGHDT and CDR2 YYEEEE. Germline trimming cut 6 bases from V and 3 bases from J; bases unmatched to any gene: 11. The CDR3 extends over 15 amino acids. CDR3: CASIGGRGIDYGYTF. CDR3 DNA: TGTGCCAGCATTGGTGGCAGGGGGATAGACTATGGCTACACCTTC.

With regard to this clone: Other DNA sequences in the same sample also yield this CDR3. The genes are TRBV7-9 and TRBJ1-1; tentatively, D is TRBD1 (6 bases). V lost 4 bases to trimming and J lost 0 bases, with 12 bases between them. The CDR3 sequence is 15 residues long. Germline V lookup: CDR1 SEHNR, CDR2 FQNEAQ (reference sequence). The CDR3 sequence: CASSSPTGLNTEAFF. DNA of the CDR3: TGTGCCAGCAGCTCCCCGACAGGTTTGAACACTGAAGCTTTCTTT.